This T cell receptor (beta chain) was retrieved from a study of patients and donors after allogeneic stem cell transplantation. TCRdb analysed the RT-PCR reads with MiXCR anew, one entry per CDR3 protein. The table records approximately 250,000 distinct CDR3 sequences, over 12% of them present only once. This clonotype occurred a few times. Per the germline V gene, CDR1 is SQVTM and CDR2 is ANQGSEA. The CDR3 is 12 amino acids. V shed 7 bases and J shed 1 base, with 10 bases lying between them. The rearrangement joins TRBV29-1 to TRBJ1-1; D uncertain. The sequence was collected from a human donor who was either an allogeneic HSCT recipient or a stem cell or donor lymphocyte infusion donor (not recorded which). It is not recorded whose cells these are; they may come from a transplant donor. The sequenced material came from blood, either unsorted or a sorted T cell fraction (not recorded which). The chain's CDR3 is CSGIRRNTEAFF. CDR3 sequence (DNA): TGCAGCGGGATTCGGCGGAACACTGAAGCTTTCTTT. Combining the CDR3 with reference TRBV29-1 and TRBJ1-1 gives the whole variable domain SAVISQKPSRDICQRGTSLTIQCQVDSQVTMMFWYRQQPGQSLTLIATANQGSEATYESGFVIDKFPISRPNLTFSTLTVSNMSPEDSSIYLCSGIRRNTEAFFGQGTRLTVV.